The 2 T cell receptor beta chains listed next were all sequenced from one sample in a study of T cells in women clearing cervical HPV infection. Using immunoSEQ multiplex PCR, the repertoire was profiled, and TCRdb retains in-frame clones only, with some absent. The sample has approximately 17,000 clones. Sequencing used blood buffy coat. Source of these receptors: a woman aged 18 to 75 with a cervical HPV16 infection that either progressed to CIN3+ or cleared (not recorded which).

About this clone itself: The CDR3 extends 3 residues past the end of the read, so its final part is completed from the germline J gene. This chain uses TRBV12-3 or TRBV12-4 with TRBJ2-5; 7 nucleotides agree with TRBD1. V was pared by 7 bases and J by 2 bases, with 7 bases of the junction left unmatched. The length of the CDR3 is 14 residues. The CDR3 DNA, read in part, is TGTGCCAGCACTCCCCGACAGGGACAAGAGACC. It specifies CASTPRQGQET. The full CDR3 protein is CASTPRQGQETQYF.

Comment on this clone: The CDR3 end is not reached by the read, which stops 3 residues before it; the germline J gene fills it in. The V gene is TRBV14, the J gene TRBJ1-6; D remains ambiguous. This CDR3 contains 15 residues. Trimming removed 2 bases from V and 8 bases from J, with 13 bases in between. Germline V gene sequence: CDR1 SGHDN, CDR2 FVKESK. Partial CDR3 DNA: TGTGCCAGCAGCCAAAGGGCGGGCTGGGATTCACCC. Protein product: CASSQRAGWDSP. The complete CDR3 sequence is CASSQRAGWDSPLHF.